The rows below give T cell receptor beta chains drawn from one sample of a study of CD8 T cells in ankylosing spondylitis. One entry per CDR3 protein results from TCRdb running MiXCR on the 5' RACE reads. The sample lists 200,000 to 250,000 distinct CDR3 sequences; approximately 24% were seen once. Source material: blood, either unsorted or a sorted T cell fraction (not recorded which). These receptor sequences come from a male donor with ankylosing spondylitis or in good health (not recorded which). CDR3s include the opening cysteine and the closing phenylalanine or tryptophan. A D gene is named only where the DNA matches it firmly. For some rows the clone size is stated as once, few or many, or as a class when expanded; others skip it.

15,TRBV20-1,TRBJ2-3,TRBD1,NA,CSATSGTGDTDTQYF,TGCAGTGCTACCTCCGGGACAGGAGACACAGATACGCAGTATTTT
13,TRBV12-3/TRBV12-4,TRBJ1-2,NA,NA,CASSSPSNYGYTF,TGTGCCAGCAGTTCTCCAAGTAACTATGGCTACACCTTC
14,TRBV5-1,TRBJ2-7,NA,NA,CASSLDSGLDEQYF,TGCGCCAGCAGCTTGGATTCAGGGTTGGACGAGCAGTACTTC
13,TRBV7-2,TRBJ2-7,NA,few,CASSRTLTYEQYF,TGTGCCAGCAGCCGCACCCTGACCTACGAGCAGTACTTC
14,TRBV2,TRBJ2-1,NA,few,CASSELDAYNEQFF,TGTGCCAGCAGTGAATTGGACGCGTACAATGAGCAGTTCTTC
12,TRBV29-1,TRBJ1-1,TRBD1,once,CSGTGGYTEAFF,TGCAGCGGGACAGGGGGCTACACTGAAGCTTTCTTT
18,TRBV4-3,TRBJ2-7,NA,many,CASSQEASDQIRRYEQYF,TGCGCCAGCAGCCAAGAAGCTAGCGACCAAATTAGGAGGTACGAGCAGTACTTC
15,TRBV5-1,TRBJ2-3,NA,many,CASSLGRRSTDTQYF,TGCGCCAGCAGCCTCGGTAGGCGCAGCACAGATACGCAGTATTTT
15,TRBV20-1,TRBJ1-5,NA,many,CSASPDRAAHLPQHF,TGCAGTGCTAGCCCCGATAGGGCCGCCCATCTGCCCCAGCATTTT
12,TRBV20-1,TRBJ2-7,NA,NA,CSAAQGSYEQYF,TGCAGTGCCGCGCAGGGCTCCTACGAGCAGTACTTC
14,TRBV27,TRBJ1-2,NA,NA,CASSYRGQSYGYTF,TGTGCCAGCAGTTACCGTGGACAGAGCTATGGCTACACCTTC
12,TRBV10-3,TRBJ2-3,NA,many,CAIRESTDTQYF,TGTGCCATCAGGGAGAGCACAGATACGCAGTATTTT
18,TRBV20-1,TRBJ2-1,NA,NA,CRAQAAGGDSGSYNEQFF,TGCAGGGCCCAGGCGGCGGGCGGGGACTCCGGCTCCTACAATGAGCAGTTCTTC
16,TRBV14,TRBJ2-1,NA,NA,CASSQEAGAGYNEQFF,TGTGCCAGCAGCCAAGAGGCCGGCGCGGGGTACAATGAGCAGTTCTTC